The clone carrying this T cell receptor (beta chain) has a handful of counts. Its matching antigen is unknown. This entry comes from a study of T cell repertoires in cytomegalovirus infection. MiXCR, run by TCRdb on the reads, gives a single entry per CDR3 protein. The sample records about 500,000 distinct CDR3 sequences, roughly a third being singletons. The CDR3 consists of 16 residues. CDR1 and CDR2 from the germline V gene are SGHRS and YFSETQ. V lost 2 bases, J lost 3 bases, and 16 bases lay in between. The specimen comprised cultured PBMCs, sampled from culture after CMV antigen stimulation. The origin of this receptor is a human donor in good health (CMV status not recorded). Some clones in this sample may be carry-over from other donors' samples. The V and J genes are TRBV5-1 and TRBJ2-3, with D possibly matching TRBD2 (6 bases). The CDR3 spells CASSLWLGGTTDTQYF. The CDR3 coding sequence is TGCGCCAGCAGCTTATGGCTTGGCGGGACGACAGATACGCAGTATTTT.